This TCR beta chain was captured by sequencing in a study of immune cell composition in non-small cell lung cancer. Some clones are missing from TCRdb's copy, which holds only in-frame ones; the method was immunoSEQ multiplex PCR. The table includes about 4,500 clones, roughly 70% detected once. The normal lung sample lay at least 3 cm, and maximally far, from the tumour. This clone was counted a few times. Its cognate antigen is unknown. The ends were cut back, 2 bases at V and 3 bases at J, with 8 bases in the middle. This CDR3 is 13 amino acids long. Germline V gene lookup returns CDR1 SGHKS and CDR2 YYEKEE (reference sequence). General study points: Tumour-reactive clones were not shown to match dominant in vivo tumour clones. Tumour-associated clones >0.5% occurred in roughly 30% of adenocarcinomas, over 60% of squamous. No significant correlation existed between pack-years smoked and tumour clonality.

The TCR was taken from a human donor with non-small cell lung cancer. Sequencing was carried out using non-adjacent lung tissue. The chain links TRBV5-5 to TRBJ1-1; D remains ambiguous. The CDR3 spells CASSLSSYTEAFF. In DNA form, the CDR3 reads TGTGCCAGCAGCTTATCTTCCTACACTGAAGCTTTCTTT.